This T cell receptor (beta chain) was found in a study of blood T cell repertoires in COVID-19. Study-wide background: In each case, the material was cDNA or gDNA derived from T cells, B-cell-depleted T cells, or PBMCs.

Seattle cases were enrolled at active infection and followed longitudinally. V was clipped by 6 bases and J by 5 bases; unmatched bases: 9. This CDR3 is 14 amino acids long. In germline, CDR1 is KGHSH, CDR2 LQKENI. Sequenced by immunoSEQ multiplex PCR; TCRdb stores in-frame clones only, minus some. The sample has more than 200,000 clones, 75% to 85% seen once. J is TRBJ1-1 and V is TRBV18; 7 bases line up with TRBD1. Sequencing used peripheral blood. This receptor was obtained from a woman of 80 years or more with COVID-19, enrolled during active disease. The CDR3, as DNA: TGTGCCAGCTCGCCGACAGGGCTGGGAACTGAAGCTTTCTTT. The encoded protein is CASSPTGLGTEAFF. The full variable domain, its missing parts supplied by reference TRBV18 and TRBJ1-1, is NAGVMQNPRHLVRRRGQEARLRCSPMKGHSHVYWYRQLPEEGLKFMVYLQKENIIDESGMPKERFSAEFPKEGPSILRIQQVVRGDSAAYFCASSPTGLGTEAFFGQGTRLTVV.